The clone carrying this T cell receptor (beta chain) showed up many times. Its antigen is as yet unknown. CDR3 size: 15 residues. Trimming left V 3 bases short and J 4 bases short, with 13 bases between. The entry originates in a study of T-cell reconstitution after alpha-beta-depleted transplantation in children. Overall study results and limits: Fresh T-cell production supplied most of the T-cell counts and diversity seen one year after transplant.

Preparation of the TCRbeta library involved a method that used unique molecular identifiers. TCRdb processed the PCR reads anew with MiXCR; each CDR3 protein has one entry. In the table there are 700,000 or so distinct CDR3 sequences, approximately 14% of which are singletons. Here the sequenced sample was PBMCs, taken before TCRalphabeta/CD19-depleted stem cell transplant. The chain joins TRBV12-3 or TRBV12-4 to TRBJ1-5; the D is unclear. The TCR comes from a girl aged 2-15 years with congenital amegakaryocytic thrombocytopenia, due to receive a stem cell transplant. The CDR3 spells CASSFTATSNQPQHF. DNA of the CDR3: TGTGCCAGCAGTTTTACGGCAACTTCGAATCAGCCCCAGCATTTT.